This T cell receptor beta chain was captured in a study of shared clonotypes between healthy human individuals. General study results and limits: The diversity represented, both genetic and in exposure history, was limited by few donors.

CCR7-negative CD45RA+ TemRA cells were pooled with CD45RO+ cells for CD8 memory. Comments on this clone: Its target is unknown. A much more abundant neighbour one base away suggests this may be a read error.

Some clones are missing from TCRdb's copy, which holds only in-frame ones; the method was immunoSEQ multiplex PCR. The sample has approximately 100,000 clones, about 72% seen once. Germline assignment: CDR1 SGHRS and CDR2 YFSETQ. The CDR3 runs 16 residues. The V gene lost 4 bases and the J gene lost 0 bases, with 15 bases spanning the gap. The rearrangement links TRBV5-1 to TRBJ2-3; no clear D gene. The receptor comes from a woman aged 30 to 39 in good health. Sequencing input: memory CD8+ T cells sorted from blood. Subset of the sample: CD45RO+ cells pooled with CCR7-negative TemRA cells. This chain's CDR3 is CASSPRPGSSTDTQYF. The CDR3 DNA follows: TGCGCCAGCAGCCCGCGTCCAGGATCTAGCACAGATACGCAGTATTTT.